The source of this T cell receptor beta chain is a study of breast tumors, draining lymph nodes, adjacent tissues (dated by TCRdb to between 2015 and 2016). Context from the whole study: The study compared TCR beta repertoires across tumor, adjacent nontumor tissue and axillary lymph nodes from breast cancer patients. The study was designed to assess the relationships and possible T-cell exchange between tumor, surrounding tissue and draining lymph node repertoires in human breast cancer. The paper as a whole reports these results and caveats: Tumor and nontumor tissue repertoires were found to be significantly more similar in luminal-like than in basal-like breast cancer. A scenario in which most tumor T cells derive from the lymph node and then expand within tumor tissue was judged to be consistent with the data. Tumors showed preferential V and J gene usage, and their T-cell repertoire diversity fell below that of lymph nodes yet above that of nontumor tissue. Rather than being directly demonstrated, the conclusion that tumor T cells originate in lymph nodes was presented as consistent with a hypothesis.

The data were produced on an Illumina HiSeq 2000. Multiplex PCR amplification was used to build the TCR beta chain libraries. The amplified TCR beta chain products were analyzed by high-throughput sequencing. TCRdb applied fastp at Q25 and MiXCR to the public reads, then kept only in-frame beta chains. Rows matching on CDR3 protein sequence are summarized as one entry with the most common DNA and genes. This sample is represented by some 140,000 distinct CDR3 sequences; 21% of them were singletons. 2% to 2.5% of the sample belongs to the ten largest clones. At the junction V is shortened by 6 bases and J by 5 bases; bases outside the gene matches: 9. The CDR3 spans 15 residues, from the cysteine through the phenylalanine. Of all the DNA, just the CDR3 is kept, 45 bases in frame from base 1. Sequences SGHVS (CDR1) and FQNEAQ (CDR2) are obtained from the germline V gene. The axillary draining lymph nodes of breast cancer patients were the source of the lymph node samples.

This clonotype showed up many times. Its antigen is currently not known. No much larger clone exists at a distance of one base, and base qualities are not known. The sample consisted of axillary lymph node tissue. The TCR sequence derives from a female donor with breast cancer. Some clones in this sample may be carry-over from other donors' samples. Recombination linked TRBV7-8 to TRBJ1-4, with TRBD1 identical over 7 junction bases. The nucleotides read TGTGCCAGCAGTCATTTAGACAGGGAGAATGAAAAACTGTTTTTT. Its protein product is CASSHLDRENEKLFF.